Here is one T cell receptor beta chain with its context. V lost 3 bases and J 6 bases, leaving 29 bases between the germline ends. Germline CDR1 is KGHSH and CDR2 is LQKENI. The CDR3 totals 19 residues. The data were obtained in a study of shared clonotypes between healthy human individuals. TCRdb's copy holds only in-frame clones and misses some; the assay was immunoSEQ multiplex PCR. The profile shows 2 million to 2.5 million clones, around 93% of them singletons. The sequenced sample was naive CD4+ T cells from PBMCs. This sample's subset: CD45RA+ positively selected. The rearrangement joins TRBV18 to TRBJ1-2; a possible D gene is TRBD1 (5 bases). This sequence originates from a man younger than 30 in good health. Some clones in this sample may be carry-over from other donors' samples. The CDR3 coding sequence is TGTGCCAGCTCACCGATAAGGGGACTCGGGAAGATGCGCTACGATGGCTACACCTTC. Protein product: CASSPIRGLGKMRYDGYTF.